A single sample gave rise to the 25 T cell receptor beta chains below, sequenced in a study of sequential checkpoint blockade in melanoma. Sequenced by immunoSEQ multiplex PCR; TCRdb stores in-frame clones only, minus some. Here the sample spans roughly 10,000 clones, roughly three fifths being singletons. Treatment meaning: randomized to nivolumab then ipilimumab (arm A) or the reverse (arm B). The sample in question was CD8+ T cells sorted from blood (inferred from file names), obtained from a patient given nivolumab and ipilimumab in sequence. All receptors derive from a human donor with melanoma.

This clone was observed once. The CDR3 is CATSKEAGGLNNEQFF. CDR3 bases: TGTGCCACCAGCAAAGAAGCGGGAGGCCTAAACAATGAGCAGTTCTTC. The rearrangement links TRBV15 to TRBJ2-1; TRBD2 agrees at 9 bases. The CDR3 runs to 16 residues. V lost 4 bases and J lost 5; bases outside the gene matches: 9. Germline-derived CDR1 and CDR2 are LNHNV and YYDKDF (reference sequence).

The chain combines TRBV11-2 with TRBJ2-2; perhaps TRBD2 as D (6 bases). V shed 7 bases and J shed 6 bases, with 9 bases lying between them. CDR1 and CDR2 from the germline V gene are SGHAT and FQNNGV. CDR3 length: 12 residues. Here the CDR3 reads CASILASGELFF. DNA for the CDR3: TGTGCCAGCATCCTAGCGTCCGGGGAGCTGTTTTTT.

This chain connects TRBV19 to TRBJ1-5; D ambiguous. With 0 bases removed from V and 3 bases from J, the gap between germline ends came to 9 bases. Germline V CDR1 and CDR2: LNHDA, SQIVND (reference sequence). The CDR3 is 15 residues long. DNA for the CDR3: TGTGCCAGTAGTATAGACGGCGGTTACAATCAGCCCCAGCATTTT. This sequence encodes CASSIDGGYNQPQHF.

The chain links TRBV28 to TRBJ1-1, with D perhaps TRBD1 (6 bases). Germline lookup yields CDR1 MDHEN and CDR2 SYDVKM. The CDR3 covers 15 residues. The V end lost 3 bases, the J end lost 5 bases, and 16 bases lay between the germline ends. The CDR3 bases are TGTGCCAGCAGTTTCCCCGGGAGGGGGGGAACTGAAGCTTTCTTT. This codes for CASSFPGRGGTEAFF.

This clone was detected only a few times. The chain uses TRBV4-3 and TRBJ2-1, with 11 bases matching TRBD2. CDR3 length: 17 amino acids. J gave up 4 bases and V 3 bases, and 8 bases lay outside the gene matches. Germline assignment: CDR1 LGHNA and CDR2 YSLEER. In nucleotides, the CDR3 is TGCGCCAGCAGCCATCGCCCGGGACTAGCGGCGTACAATGAGCAGTTCTTC. It is translated as CASSHRPGLAAYNEQFF.

The gene calls are TRBV27 and TRBJ2-2, with D unclear. The CDR3 covers 12 residues. CDR1 and CDR2 from the germline V gene are MNHEY and SMNVEV (reference sequence). Deletions cut 3 bases from V and 6 bases from J, with 5 bases between. Here the CDR3 DNA reads TGTGCCAGCAGTTTTAGTGCCGGGGAGCTGTTTTTT. This codes for CASSFSAGELFF.

This clone is categorized as medium-sized (0.01 to 0.1%). The chain has TRBV27 and TRBJ1-5; the match to TRBD1 covers 8 bases. The CDR3 loop spans 15 amino acids. In germline, CDR1 is MNHEY, CDR2 SMNVEV (reference sequence). V lost 3 bases to trimming and J lost 6 bases; unmatched junction nucleotides: 7. The CDR3 DNA reads TGTGCCAGCAGTTTGGGGCAGGGGGCGTTTCAGCCCCAGCATTTT. This translates into CASSLGQGAFQPQHF.

This chain joins TRBV4-3 and TRBJ2-2; the D gene is possibly TRBD2 (5 bases). V was pared by 0 bases and J by 2 bases, with 10 bases between. CDR1 is LGHNA, CDR2 YSLEER, per germline. The CDR3 consists of 16 residues. This CDR3 reads CASSQDPGSNTGELFF. DNA for the CDR3: TGCGCCAGCAGCCAAGATCCGGGGTCCAACACCGGGGAGCTGTTTTTT.

A few counts support this clone. The rearrangement joins TRBV27 to TRBJ1-1; D gene ambiguous. In germline, CDR1 is MNHEY, CDR2 SMNVEV (reference sequence). Trimming left V 0 bases short and J 7 bases short, with 9 bases between. This CDR3 is built from 13 residues. CDR3 bases: TGTGCCAGCAGTTTATCGTCCAGGCTTGAAGCTTTCTTT. Its translation is CASSLSSRLEAFF.

The gene calls are TRBV5-1 and TRBJ2-7, with D perhaps TRBD1 (6 bases). Between the trimmed V and J ends, which lost 0 bases and 7 bases, there was a span of 11 bases. This CDR3 contains 13 residues. Germline CDR1 reads SGHRS; CDR2 reads YFSETQ. The CDR3: CASSLVQGREQYF. In DNA form, the CDR3 reads TGCGCCAGCAGCTTGGTACAGGGAAGGGAGCAGTACTTC.

Turning to this clone: The identical CDR3 is also encoded by other nucleotide sequences in the sample. This sequence joins TRBV19 and TRBJ2-7, with 12 bases fitting TRBD2. The germline CDR1 and CDR2 sequences are LNHDA and SQIVND (reference sequence). The CDR3 runs 15 residues. V dropped 4 bases and J dropped 4; count of bases not matched to a gene: 5. DNA of the CDR3: TGTGCCAGTAGTACACTAGCGGGAGGAGGTTACGAGCAGTACTTC. As protein: CASSTLAGGGYEQYF. The full variable domain, in which reference TRBV19 and TRBJ2-7 provide the parts outside the CDR3, is DGGITQSPKYLFRKEGQNVTLSCEQNLNHDAMYWYRQDPGQGLRLIYYSQIVNDFQKGDIAEGYSVSREKKESFPLTVTSAQKNPTAFYLCASSTLAGGGYEQYFGPGTRLTVT.

The chain is built from TRBV29-1 and TRBJ2-1, with D maybe TRBD1 (5 bases). The V gene's germline CDR1 is SQVTM and CDR2 ANQGSEA. The CDR3 is 14 amino acids. Between the trimmed V and J ends, which lost 7 bases and 0 bases, there was a span of 13 bases. The CDR3 region is CSGRSDSSYNEQFF. The CDR3 DNA reads TGCAGCGGACGTAGTGACAGCTCCTACAATGAGCAGTTCTTC.

This clone rates as medium-sized. The chain has TRBV4-3 and TRBJ1-5; D possibly corresponds to TRBD1 (6 bases). CDR3 length: 15 residues. Trimming removed 0 bases at V and 7 bases at J, with 13 bases between. Germline V CDR1 and CDR2: LGHNA, YSLEER. This CDR3 is CASSQDTGGVQPQHF. In DNA, the CDR3 is TGCGCCAGCAGCCAAGATACGGGGGGCGTGCAGCCCCAGCATTTT.

A few counts support this clone. V usage is TRBV28 and J usage is TRBJ2-1, with D possibly being TRBD1 (5 bases). Germline CDR1 reads MDHEN; CDR2 reads SYDVKM. This CDR3 comprises 14 residues. V was cut by 6 bases and J by 4 bases, with 13 bases left in between. The CDR3 region has the DNA TGTGCCAGCAGCGTACTCCAGGGATACAATGAGCAGTTCTTC. Translating gives CASSVLQGYNEQFF. Combining the CDR3 with reference TRBV28 and TRBJ2-1 gives the whole variable domain DVKVTQSSRYLVKRTGEKVFLECVQDMDHENMFWYRQDPGLGLRLIYFSYDVKMKEKGDIPEGYSVSREKKERFSLILESASTNQTSMYLCASSVLQGYNEQFFGPGTRLTVL.

The V gene is TRBV11-2, the J gene TRBJ2-7, with D unresolved. Germline CDR1 reads SGHAT; CDR2 reads FQNNGV. Trimming pared 1 base from V and 5 bases from J, leaving 9 bases between. This CDR3 contains 13 residues. The CDR3 DNA is TGTGCCAGCAGCTTAGGGCAGGCCAACGAGCAGTACTTC. It encodes CASSLGQANEQYF.

Only one count was recorded for this clone. The chain links TRBV19 to TRBJ2-7; 8 bases match TRBD2. V lost 3 bases and J lost 6; bases outside the gene matches: 10. CDR1 is LNHDA and CDR2 is SQIVND in the germline V gene (reference sequence). This CDR3 contains 15 residues. The DNA of the CDR3 is TGTGCCAGTAGTATCCTCTCGCGGGAGGCTGGCGAGCAGTACTTC. Amino acid sequence: CASSILSREAGEQYF. The full variable domain, rest sourced from reference TRBV19 and TRBJ2-7, is DGGITQSPKYLFRKEGQNVTLSCEQNLNHDAMYWYRQDPGQGLRLIYYSQIVNDFQKGDIAEGYSVSREKKESFPLTVTSAQKNPTAFYLCASSILSREAGEQYFGPGTRLTVT.

The chain has TRBV9 and TRBJ2-1; TRBD1 agrees at 10 bases. This CDR3 is 15 amino acids long. Germline V gene data show CDR1 as SGDLS and CDR2 as YYNGEE. The junction had 8 bases not matched to a gene; V was cut back by 6 bases and J by 5 bases. CDR3 bases: TGTGCCAGCACCCCTCCCGGGACAGGGGACAATGAGCAGTTCTTC. Residues: CASTPPGTGDNEQFF.

The J gene is TRBJ2-3, the V gene TRBV27; 10 bases align to TRBD1. This CDR3 spans 16 amino acids. Germline CDR1 and CDR2: MNHEY and SMNVEV (reference sequence). V lost 5 bases and J lost 3; bases outside the gene matches: 8. The CDR3 loop reads CASSSLGQGVTDTQYF. The CDR3 DNA follows: TGTGCCAGCAGTAGCCTCGGACAGGGGGTAACAGATACGCAGTATTTT.

This clone was observed a few times. V is TRBV30 and J is TRBJ1-5, with TRBD1 matching over 8 bases. The ends lost 1 base at V and 4 bases at J; junction bases unmatched: 6. The CDR3 length is 15 residues. CDR1 and CDR2 (germline): GTSNPN, SVGIG (reference sequence). The chain's CDR3 is CAWSGGTGRNQPQHF. In nucleotides, the CDR3 is TGTGCCTGGAGTGGGGGGACAGGACGGAATCAGCCCCAGCATTTT.

V is TRBV4-3 and J is TRBJ1-1, with 7 bases aligning to TRBD1. The CDR3 runs to 14 residues. The V segment lost 0 bases and the J segment 5 bases; nucleotides outside the gene matches: 3. The germline V gene has CDR1 LGHNA and CDR2 YSLEER. This chain's CDR3 is CASSQEETGTEAFF. In DNA form, the CDR3 reads TGCGCCAGCAGCCAAGAGGAGACAGGGACTGAAGCTTTCTTT.

V is TRBV6-5 and J is TRBJ1-2; D may be TRBD1 (6 bases). Germline CDR1 reads MNHEY; CDR2 reads SVGAGI. V was trimmed by 7 bases and J by 3 bases, leaving 12 bases between them. The CDR3 totals 13 residues. This CDR3 reads CASTAGADYGYTF. CDR3 DNA sequence: TGTGCCAGCACGGCAGGGGCGGACTATGGCTACACCTTC.

The chain is built from TRBV19 and TRBJ1-5; D may be TRBD1 (5 bases). Germline V gives CDR1 LNHDA, CDR2 SQIVND (reference sequence). V shed 9 bases and J shed 1 base, with 16 bases lying between them. The CDR3 spans 15 residues. CDR3 nucleotides: TGTGCCAGCCACTATCAGGGTAGGAGCAATCAGCCCCAGCATTTT. This sequence encodes CASHYQGRSNQPQHF.

This clone was counted only a few times. At one end, the junction sequence differs from germline, possibly due to a read error. This chain links TRBV27 with TRBJ2-1, with D perhaps TRBD2 (6 bases). This CDR3 is built from 13 residues. Germline V CDR1 and CDR2: MNHEY, SMNVEV (reference sequence). In DNA form, the CDR3 reads TGTGCCAGCAGACGGGACTCCCACAATGAGCAGTTCTTC. Encoded protein: CASRRDSHNEQFF.

The chain combines TRBV9 with TRBJ2-5; 8 bases fit TRBD1. V lost 4 bases to trimming and J lost 5 bases; unmatched junction nucleotides: 13. The CDR3 sequence is 16 residues long. Per the germline V gene, CDR1 is SGDLS and CDR2 is YYNGEE. The CDR3 DNA reads TGTGCCAGCAGCACTCGGCAGGGGGCGCCCGGGGAGACCCAGTACTTC. It yields the protein CASSTRQGAPGETQYF. Filled out from reference TRBV9 and TRBJ2-5, the complete variable domain reads DSGVTQTPKHLITATGQRVTLRCSPRSGDLSVYWYQQSLDQGLQFLIQYYNGEERAKGNILERFSAQQFPDLHSELNLSSLELGDSALYFCASSTRQGAPGETQYFGPGTRLLVL.

This clone was detected once. The chain combines TRBV29-1 with TRBJ2-7, with 7 bases matching TRBD2. There are 14 residues in the CDR3. Germline V gene data show CDR1 as SQVTM and CDR2 as ANQGSEA. V was pared by 2 bases and J by 1 base, with 5 bases of the junction left unmatched. CDR3 sequence: CSVESGGSSYEQYF. The CDR3 nucleotides are TGCAGCGTTGAATCTGGCGGGAGTTCCTACGAGCAGTACTTC.